This T cell receptor (beta chain) is from a study of shared clonotypes between healthy human individuals. At the level of the study: Two female and a few male donors aged 18 to 49 were enrolled.

Remarks on this clone: No antigen is known for it.

The data were produced by immunoSEQ multiplex PCR, yet TCRdb's version contains in-frame clones alone and is incomplete. Of about 510,000 clones listed, more than 65% are singletons. General study findings and limits: Owing to a small donor count, the genetic and exposure-history diversity represented was limited.

The V gene's germline CDR1 is LNHDA and CDR2 SQIVND (reference sequence). Trimming took 3 bases from V and 3 from J; bases not matched to a gene: 6. CDR3 length: 15 amino acids. Recent acute infections and vaccinations were absent in the healthy HIV-negative adult donors. It was tens of millions of PBMCs that unsorted samples used for genomic DNA. The sequencing input was PBMCs. This clonotype was obtained from a woman aged 40 to 49 in good health. Some clones in this sample may be carry-over from other donors' samples. The chain recombines TRBV19 with TRBJ1-1; TRBD1 matches at 8 bases. The CDR3 DNA reads as TGTGCCAGTAGTATTACAGGGGGAAGATACACTGAAGCTTTCTTT. Amino acid sequence: CASSITGGRYTEAFF. Full variable domain (rest looked up from reference TRBV19 and TRBJ1-1): DGGITQSPKYLFRKEGQNVTLSCEQNLNHDAMYWYRQDPGQGLRLIYYSQIVNDFQKGDIAEGYSVSREKKESFPLTVTSAQKNPTAFYLCASSITGGRYTEAFFGQGTRLTVV.